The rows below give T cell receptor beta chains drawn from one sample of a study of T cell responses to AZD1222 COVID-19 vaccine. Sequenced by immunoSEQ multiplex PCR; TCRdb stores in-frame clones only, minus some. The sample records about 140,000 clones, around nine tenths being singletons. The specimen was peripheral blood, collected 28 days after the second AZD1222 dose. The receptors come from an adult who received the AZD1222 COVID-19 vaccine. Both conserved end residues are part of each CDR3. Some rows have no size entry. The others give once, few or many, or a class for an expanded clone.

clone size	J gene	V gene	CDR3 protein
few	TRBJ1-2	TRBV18	CASSPSGGGGYTF
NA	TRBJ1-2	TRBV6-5	CASSPDGLNYGYTF
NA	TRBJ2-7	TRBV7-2	CASSFGRVYEQYF
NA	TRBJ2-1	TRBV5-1	CASSLAVGQGYAHEQFF
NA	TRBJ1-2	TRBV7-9	CASSSLRRGYTF
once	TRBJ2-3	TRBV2	CASSPSGLSTDTQYF
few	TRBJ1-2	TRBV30	CAWKSSMVFYGYTF
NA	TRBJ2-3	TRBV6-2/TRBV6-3	CASSYSARDSTDTQYF
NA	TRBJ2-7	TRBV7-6	CASSPQTGLSSYEQYF
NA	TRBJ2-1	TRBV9	CASSVGNNEQFF
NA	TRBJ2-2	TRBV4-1	CASSQDFRTGELFF
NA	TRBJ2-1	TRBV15	CATSRKTGTNYNEQFF
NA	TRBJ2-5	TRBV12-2	CASRLASGLAGQETQYF
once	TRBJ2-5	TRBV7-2	CASSATGGGETQYF
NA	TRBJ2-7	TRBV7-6	CASSLGAGAAYEQYF
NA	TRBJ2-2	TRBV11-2	CASSGATGNTGELFF
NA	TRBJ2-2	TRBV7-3	CASSITRAGELFF
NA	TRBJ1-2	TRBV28	CASSLLTSGYTF
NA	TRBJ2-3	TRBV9	CASSPRGLGTDTQYF
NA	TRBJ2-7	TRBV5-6	CASSLRLAGGVEQYF
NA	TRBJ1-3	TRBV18	CASSIQESTGNTIYF
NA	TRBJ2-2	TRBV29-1	CSARDRLAGELFF
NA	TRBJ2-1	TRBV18	CASSGSRYNEQFF
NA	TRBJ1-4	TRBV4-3	CASSQAALQTNEKLFF
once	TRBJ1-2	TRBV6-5	CASSTDRGLYGYTF
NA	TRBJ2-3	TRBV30	CAWRGGTSFFTDTQYF
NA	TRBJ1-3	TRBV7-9	CAVRGDREKWSGNTIYF
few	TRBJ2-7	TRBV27	CASKTWGDYEQYF
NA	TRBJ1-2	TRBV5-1	CASSLDRGRMGYTF
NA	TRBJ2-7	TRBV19	CASSPPGSLSYEQYF
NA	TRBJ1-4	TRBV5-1	CASSQTGANEKLFF
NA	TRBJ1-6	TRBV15	CATGRGDSPLHF
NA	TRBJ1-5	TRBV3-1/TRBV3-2	CASSQDPPGGSNQPQHF
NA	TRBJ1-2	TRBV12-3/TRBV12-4	CASYQGRGYTF
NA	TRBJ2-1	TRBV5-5	CASSLELAGVQANEQFF
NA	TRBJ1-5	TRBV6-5	CASRVGLEGNLPQHF
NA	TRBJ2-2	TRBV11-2	CASSRWGRKAGELFF
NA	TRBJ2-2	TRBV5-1	CASSAGPEGNTGELFF
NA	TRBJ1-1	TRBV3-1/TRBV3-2	CASSQDSGNTEAFF
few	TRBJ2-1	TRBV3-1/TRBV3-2	CASSRIYNEQFF
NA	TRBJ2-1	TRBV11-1	CASSPRTRGDEQFF
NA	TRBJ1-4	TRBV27	CASSLTAGVEKLFF
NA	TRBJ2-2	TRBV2	CASRVTGSHGELFF
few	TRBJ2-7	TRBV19	CASSADRGSYEQYF